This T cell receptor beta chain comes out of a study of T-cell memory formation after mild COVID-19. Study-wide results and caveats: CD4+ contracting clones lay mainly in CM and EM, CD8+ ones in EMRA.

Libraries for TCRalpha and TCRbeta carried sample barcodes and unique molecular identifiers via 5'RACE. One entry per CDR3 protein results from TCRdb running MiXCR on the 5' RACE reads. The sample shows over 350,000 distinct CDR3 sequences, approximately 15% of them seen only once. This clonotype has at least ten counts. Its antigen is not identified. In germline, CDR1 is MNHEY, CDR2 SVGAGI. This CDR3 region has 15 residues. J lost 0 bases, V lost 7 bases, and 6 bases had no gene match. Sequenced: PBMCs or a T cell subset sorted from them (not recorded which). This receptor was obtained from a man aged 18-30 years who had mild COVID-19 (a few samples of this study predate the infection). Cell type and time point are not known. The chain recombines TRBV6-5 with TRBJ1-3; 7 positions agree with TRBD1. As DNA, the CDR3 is TGTGCCAGCATCTCGGACAGGACCTCTGGAAACACCATATATTTT. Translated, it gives CASISDRTSGNTIYF.